A single sample is the source of the 20 T cell receptor beta chains below, sequenced in a study of T-cell reconstitution after alpha-beta-depleted transplantation in children. The library targeted TCRbeta and was prepared with unique molecular identifiers. Via MiXCR, TCRdb re-called the PCR reads, giving one row per CDR3 protein. The sample shows about 580,000 distinct CDR3 sequences, 23% of them seen only once. Sequences were derived from PBMCs, mostly from graft donor cells, sampled 360 days after TCRalphabeta/CD19-depleted stem cell transplant. Receptors originate from a boy younger than two who had a stem cell transplant for acute myeloid leukemia, so the T cells may come from the graft donor.

This clonotype was seen only a few times. The chain carries TRBV20-1 and TRBJ2-3, with 10 bases aligning to TRBD1. Trimming at V came to 5 bases and at J to 4 bases, leaving 6 bases not matched to a gene. The CDR3 runs to 14 residues. Germline V gives CDR1 DFQATT, CDR2 SNEGSKA (reference sequence). Here the CDR3 reads CSAGPGTGADTQYF. Here the CDR3 DNA reads TGCAGTGCTGGTCCTGGGACAGGGGCAGATACGCAGTATTTT.

The chain employs TRBV12-3 or TRBV12-4 and TRBJ2-3; 7 bases agree with TRBD2. The J segment lost 4 bases and the V segment lost 4 bases, leaving 8 bases of the junction unmatched. CDR3 size: 15 residues. The CDR3, as DNA: TGTGCCAGCAGTTCATCCGGGGAGGGAGCAGATACGCAGTATTTT. It is translated as CASSSSGEGADTQYF.

This chain joins TRBV7-9 and TRBJ1-1; no clear D gene. CDR3 length: 12 residues. Germline CDR1 SEHNR, CDR2 FQNEAQ (reference sequence). V was cut by 3 bases and J by 3 bases, with 5 bases left in between. The CDR3: CASSFQYTEAFF. In nucleotides, the CDR3 is TGTGCCAGCAGCTTTCAATACACTGAAGCTTTCTTT.

This clonotype was found a few times. The rearrangement joins TRBV3-1 to TRBJ2-5; 10 positions match TRBD2. V lost 4 bases, J lost 4 bases, and 18 bases stayed unmatched. From germline, CDR1 is LGHDT and CDR2 YNNKEL (reference sequence). CDR3 length equals 19 residues. The CDR3 spells CASSPEDPLAGVWSETQYF. The CDR3 bases are TGTGCCAGCAGCCCTGAAGACCCCCTAGCGGGGGTCTGGTCAGAGACCCAGTACTTC.

This clonotype was found many times. The chain has TRBV6-1 and TRBJ2-4; D is unclear. Germline values: CDR1 MNHNS, CDR2 SASEGT. Trimming shortened V by 5 bases and J by 5 bases, and 10 bases separated the two germline ends. This CDR3 comprises 13 residues. The CDR3 DNA reads TGTGCCAGCAGTCAAGGTGGCGAAAACATTCAGTACTTC. Translation gives CASSQGGENIQYF.

The table lists this clonotype with many counts. The CDR3 reads CSATGTGGNTIYF. For the CDR3, the DNA is TGCAGCGCCACCGGGACAGGGGGAAACACCATATATTTT. The chain recombines TRBV20-1 with TRBJ1-3; TRBD1 agrees at 9 bases. CDR1 is DFQATT, CDR2 SNEGSKA, per germline (reference sequence). The CDR3 consists of 13 residues.

This clonotype was counted between two and nine times. The genes are TRBV25-1 and TRBJ2-1; TRBD1 matches at 12 bases. This CDR3 has 14 amino acids. Trimming removed 6 bases from V and 10 bases from J; junction bases left unmatched: 7. CDR1 and CDR2 (germline): MGHDK, SYGVNS. This CDR3 is CASRGQGAAREQFF. For the CDR3, the DNA is TGTGCCAGCAGGGGACAGGGGGCTGCGAGGGAGCAGTTCTTC.

This clonotype appeared many times. This chain's CDR3 is CASSQAPSSTGRSYEQYF. CDR3 coding DNA: TGTGCCAGCAGCCAAGCTCCCTCCTCGACAGGGAGGTCCTACGAGCAGTACTTC. The rearrangement links TRBV3-1 to TRBJ2-7; possible D gene TRBD1, 7 bases. V dropped 1 base and J dropped 1 base, with 20 bases sitting between them. This CDR3 spans 18 amino acids. From germline, CDR1 is LGHDT and CDR2 YNNKEL (reference sequence).

The chain recombines TRBV9 with TRBJ2-1; 7 bases match TRBD2. This CDR3 is built from 13 residues. Trimming at V came to 3 bases and at J to 7 bases, leaving 4 bases not matched to a gene. Per the germline V gene, CDR1 is SGDLS and CDR2 is YYNGEE. For the CDR3, the DNA is TGTGCCAGCAGCGACGGGACTACAAATGAGCAGTTCTTC. Translating gives CASSDGTTNEQFF. The variable domain in full, with the rest retrieved from reference TRBV9 and TRBJ2-1, is DSGVTQTPKHLITATGQRVTLRCSPRSGDLSVYWYQQSLDQGLQFLIQYYNGEERAKGNILERFSAQQFPDLHSELNLSSLELGDSALYFCASSDGTTNEQFFGPGTRLTVL.

This clonotype was recorded at least ten times. CDR3 protein: CSATLGNEQFF. For the CDR3, the DNA is TGCAGTGCTACCCTGGGGAATGAGCAGTTCTTC. V and J are TRBV20-1 and TRBJ2-1; D ambiguous. Germline CDR1 is DFQATT and CDR2 is SNEGSKA (reference sequence). CDR3 length: 11 amino acids. V lost 4 bases to trimming and J lost 7 bases, with 8 bases between them.

The rearrangement links TRBV7-2 to TRBJ2-7; no definite D call. The CDR3 length is 14 residues. CDR1 is SGHTA, CDR2 FQGNSA, per germline. Trimming pared 4 bases from V and 3 bases from J, leaving 13 bases between. The CDR3 nucleotides are TGTGCCAGCAGCTCGGAAGGCAGGCGCTACGAGCAGTACTTC. It specifies CASSSEGRRYEQYF.

This clonotype has more than one count but fewer than ten. This chain links TRBV12-3 or TRBV12-4 with TRBJ1-5, with no clear D. V dropped 4 bases and J dropped 9 bases, with 13 bases sitting between them. There are 13 residues in the CDR3. CDR3 nucleotide sequence: TGTGCCAGCAGTTCGACGGGAGGTCGGCCCCAGCATTTT. Translation gives CASSSTGGRPQHF.

This clonotype was seen at least ten times. J is TRBJ1-5 and V is TRBV7-2; the D gene is possibly TRBD1 (5 bases). From germline, CDR1 is SGHTA and CDR2 FQGNSA. There are 15 residues in the CDR3. Trimming left V 1 base short and J 2 bases short, with 9 bases between. The CDR3 loop reads CASSLGGGGNQPQHF. CDR3 bases: TGTGCCAGCAGCTTAGGCGGGGGGGGCAATCAGCCCCAGCATTTT.

This chain uses TRBV10-2 with TRBJ2-5, with D possibly matching TRBD1 (5 bases). V was pared by 5 bases and J by 4 bases, with 14 bases between. The CDR3 contains 14 residues. Germline loops: CDR1 WSHSY, CDR2 SAAADI. The CDR3 nucleotides read TGCGCCAGCAGTCACCCGGGTAGGGGAGAGACCCAGTACTTC. It is translated as CASSHPGRGETQYF.

This clonotype was seen repeatedly, ten times or more. The V gene is TRBV3-1, the J gene TRBJ1-3, with D possibly being TRBD1 (5 bases). Trimming took off 4 bases at V and 8 bases at J, with 12 bases between the two ends. Per the germline V gene, CDR1 is LGHDT and CDR2 is YNNKEL (reference sequence). The CDR3 totals 13 residues. The CDR3 bases are TGTGCCAGCAGCCGACAGCCCGTGGACACCATATATTTT. Translated, it gives CASSRQPVDTIYF.

Written as DNA, the CDR3 is TGTGCCATCTCGGGACAGGGGGGCACTGAAGCTTTCTTT. This encodes CAISGQGGTEAFF. The chain is built from TRBV10-3 and TRBJ1-1; 11 bases agree with TRBD1. CDR1 and CDR2 (germline): ENHRY, SYGVKD. The V gene end was trimmed by 8 bases and the J gene end by 4 bases; junction bases not matched to a gene: 3. The CDR3 contains 13 residues.

The chain has TRBV10-3 and TRBJ2-3; D unresolved. Trimming removed 0 bases from V and 5 bases from J, with 3 bases in between. The CDR3 is 12 residues long. Germline V gene data show CDR1 as ENHRY and CDR2 as SYGVKD. The CDR3 nucleotides read TGTGCCATCAGTGAGTCGGTAGATACGCAGTATTTT. It codes for CAISESVDTQYF.

The chain recombines TRBV7-3 with TRBJ2-3; the D is unclear. The CDR3 is 15 amino acids. Per the germline V gene, CDR1 is SGHTA and CDR2 is FQGTGA. The V end lost 6 bases, the J end lost 1 base, and 14 bases lay between the germline ends. This CDR3 reads CASSLVGRRTDTQYF. CDR3 coding DNA: TGTGCCAGCAGTCTGGTAGGTCGGCGCACAGATACGCAGTATTTT.

With respect to this clonotype: One end of the junction is discordant with germline, which a read error may explain. The rearrangement joins TRBV20-1 to TRBJ1-4, with D possibly being TRBD1 (5 bases). The CDR3 consists of 14 residues. Germline CDR1 is DFQATT and CDR2 is SNEGSKA (reference sequence). The CDR3: CSARDEGAKEKLFF. CDR3 sequence (DNA): TGCAGTGCTAGAGATGAAGGGGCTAAGGAAAAACTGTTTTTT.

The rearrangement links TRBV20-1 to TRBJ1-1; D might be TRBD1 (5 bases). Germline-derived CDR1 and CDR2 are DFQATT and SNEGSKA (reference sequence). V lost 0 bases and J lost 1, with 12 bases in between. The CDR3 sequence is 15 residues long. CDR3 sequence reads: CSARDRVKWNTEAFF. As DNA, the CDR3 is TGCAGTGCTAGAGACAGGGTCAAGTGGAACACTGAAGCTTTCTTT.